This T cell receptor beta chain originates from a study of shared clonotypes between healthy human individuals (dated by TCRdb to 2020 to 2022). Some background on the complete study: Three men and two women, aged 18 to 49 years, made up the cohort. For each donor, three plates each were used for CD4 naive and CD4 memory, two plates were used for CD8 naive, and one plate was used for CD8 memory. To estimate repertoire size and how much clonotypes are shared between individuals, the study performed deep sequencing of blood TCR repertoires from 4 to 6 healthy adults. To increase sequencing depth and limit assay-specific biases, TCR repertoire library preparation and sequencing were carried out by different laboratories using diverse techniques. Between about 0.85 and 8.9 billion PBMCs per donor were obtained by leukapheresis.

Comment on this clone: What this receptor recognizes is not known. Per-nucleotide qualities are absent, and no much larger clonotype sits a single base away.

Per the germline V gene (reference sequence), GTSNPN is the CDR1 and SVGIG is the CDR2. The CDR3 covers 14 residues, taking in both the cysteine and the phenylalanine. Only the CDR3 DNA is retained, 42 bases long and in frame from the first base. Between the V and J ends, shortened by 3 bases and 8 bases respectively, the junction contains 19 bases. Points the paper makes about the study in general: Across several donors, around 5% of naive CD4, approximately 3.5% of naive CD8, 2.3% of memory CD4, and about 0.44% of memory CD8 clonotypes were shared. Compared with non-shared clonotypes, the clonotypes found in all four sorted-subset donors had higher generation probabilities. Sampling was restricted to blood, and TCR repertoires in tissue are likely to differ from TCR repertoires in blood. Incomplete sequencing was indicated by rarefaction of sorted-subset datasets, despite the large sequencing depth. Because the study included only a small number of donors, the genetic and exposure-history diversity represented was limited. Estimated clonotype richness was generally larger for naive than for memory subsets. Based on pairwise subsampling, the degree of clonotype sharing among donors was expected to be affected by sequencing depth.

The donors were healthy, HIV-negative adults who had no recently reported acute infections or vaccinations. Every donor was a Caucasian adult residing in Nashville, Tennessee, USA. Magnetic negative selection was used to enrich CD4+ T cells, after which naive cells were positively selected on CD45RA and the negative fraction became the memory subset. Blood was obtained by leukapheresis, after which PBMCs were separated by Ficoll-Histopaque density gradient centrifugation and cryopreserved in liquid nitrogen vapor phase. Analytical flow cytometry was used to check the purity and quantity of each magnetically sorted T cell population. Genomic DNA was isolated from every sorted fraction and measured by UV absorbance on a Nanodrop 2000c. TCR CDR3 regions were amplified from genomic DNA by multiplex PCR using the deep immunoSEQ assay. Genomic DNA extracted from each cell subset was distributed evenly over all wells of several immunoSEQ 96-well plates, and each plate served as one replicate. Each replicate PCR for sorted subsets received around 200 ng genomic DNA, equal to roughly 30,000 T cell genomes. Purified libraries were quantified with a Qubit 3.0 fluorometer, sized on a Bioanalyzer 2100, and re-quantified with the KAPA Library Quantification kit. A separate single-read 150-cycle Illumina NextSeq 550 flow cell was used to sequence each immunoSEQ 96-well plate. The original methods were these. Because the immunoSEQ output included only junctional sequences and no quality scores, the filtering could not be the same as the filtering used for full-length reads. To assign V/J genes and CDR3, sequences were annotated using PyIR, a Python wrapper for IgBLAST v1.9, with IMGT germline references. Reads were removed for weak V/J assignments (E-value above 1e-6), missing CDR3, stop codons, out-of-frame junctions, or ambiguous translated residues. V3J clonotypes were defined by identical inferred V gene, J gene, and CDR3 amino acid sequence. Percentage overlap between repertoires was computed as shared unique clonotypes divided by the size of the smaller repertoire. Richness of each repertoire was evaluated using RTK rarefaction, the Chao1 estimator, and Recon v2.1 estimates of unobserved clonotypes. Generation probabilities for all TCRbeta clonotypes obtained by the gDNA method from a handful of donors were computed using OLGA. TCRdb limited this immuneACCESS table to in-frame rearrangements with V and J called. A share of clones is missing; checked studies link under half to unresolved V genes, and the rest is unexplained. From that table come the V and J calls and clone size; the DNA was used to work out D and trimming. This sample holds more than 850,000 clones; approximately 80% were observed only once. The ten largest clonotypes hold roughly 0.56% of the sample.

The rearranged segments are TRBV30 and TRBJ1-2; the D gene is possibly TRBD1, with 6 bases matching. This TCR was recovered from a young man in good health. Some clones in this sample may be carry-over from other donors' samples. The source material was memory CD4+ T cells from PBMCs. The cell subset or site label of this sample denotes: CD45RA-negative fraction. The CDR3 region: CAWRLARQVGGYTF. The nucleotide sequence is TGTGCCTGGAGACTGGCCAGACAGGTGGGGGGCTACACCTTC.